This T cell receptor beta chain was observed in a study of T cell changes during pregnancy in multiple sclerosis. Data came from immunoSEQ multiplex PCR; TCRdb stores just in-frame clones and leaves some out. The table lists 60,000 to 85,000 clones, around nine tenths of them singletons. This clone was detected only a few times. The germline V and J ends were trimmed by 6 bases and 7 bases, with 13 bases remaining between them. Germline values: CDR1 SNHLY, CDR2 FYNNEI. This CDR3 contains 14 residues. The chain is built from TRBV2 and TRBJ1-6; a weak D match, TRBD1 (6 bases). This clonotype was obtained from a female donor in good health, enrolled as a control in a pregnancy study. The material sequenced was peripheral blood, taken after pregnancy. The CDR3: CASRYREGNSPLHF. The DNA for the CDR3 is TGTGCCAGCAGGTACAGGGAGGGAAATTCACCCCTCCACTTT.